These 27 T cell receptor beta chains share one sample of origin, sequenced in a study of blood T cell repertoires in COVID-19. Only in-frame clones appear in the TCRdb table, and some are missing; sequencing was by immunoSEQ multiplex PCR. The sample records 100,000 or so clones, almost 85% being singletons. Material: peripheral blood. These receptors all come from a man in his forties or fifties with active or convalescent COVID-19.

V gene TRBV19 combines with J gene TRBJ2-1; 10 bases align to TRBD2. Germline assignment: CDR1 LNHDA and CDR2 SQIVND (reference sequence). With V trimmed by 5 bases and J by 10 bases, 11 bases remained unmatched. CDR3 length: 15 amino acids. The CDR3 reads CASSLLAGVLGEQFF. CDR3 DNA sequence: TGTGCCAGTAGTCTTCTAGCGGGGGTTTTGGGGGAGCAGTTCTTC.

This sequence joins TRBV21-1 and TRBJ1-1; no DNA check was done on the table's D call, TRBD1. TRBV21-1 constitutes a pseudogene. The CDR3 spans 15 residues. The chain's CDR3 is CASRGRDRANTEAFF. The CDR3 DNA reads as TGTGCCAGCAGGGGGAGGGACAGGGCGAACACTGAAGCTTTCTTT.

The CDR3 here is CASSVTGVLNTGELFF. Here the CDR3 DNA reads TGTGCCAGTAGTGTCACAGGGGTCCTGAACACCGGGGAGCTGTTTTTT. V is TRBV19 and J is TRBJ2-2; 7 positions agree with TRBD1. Germline CDR1 is LNHDA and CDR2 is SQIVND (reference sequence). V gave up 5 bases and J gave up 1 base; unmatched junction bases: 7. The CDR3 consists of 16 residues.

This chain connects TRBV11-2 to TRBJ1-2; a possible D gene is TRBD1 (5 bases). V gave up 0 bases and J gave up 6 bases, with 17 bases separating them. This CDR3 spans 16 amino acids. Germline V gives CDR1 SGHAT, CDR2 FQNNGV. CDR3 nucleotide sequence: TGTGCCAGCAGCTTAGACAGGGCCCTCTGGGCGCATGGCTACACCTTC. This sequence encodes CASSLDRALWAHGYTF.

V usage is TRBV27 and J usage is TRBJ2-2; 8 nucleotides align to TRBD2. There are 16 residues in the CDR3. The junction had 8 bases not matched to a gene; V was cut back by 4 bases and J by 4 bases. In germline, CDR1 is MNHEY, CDR2 SMNVEV (reference sequence). Here the CDR3 DNA reads TGTGCCAGCAGTTATAAAGCGGGGGCCACCACCGGGGAGCTGTTTTTT. As protein: CASSYKAGATTGELFF.

This clone appeared a single time. CDR3 coding DNA: TGTGCCAGCAGTCCGTCGGGGGCCAACGTCCTGACTTTC. This codes for CASSPSGANVLTF. The J gene is TRBJ2-6, the V gene TRBV27; D uncertain. V lost 5 bases, J lost 4 bases, and 6 bases lay in between. Per the germline V gene, CDR1 is MNHEY and CDR2 is SMNVEV (reference sequence). The CDR3 has 13 amino acids.

For the CDR3, the DNA is TGTGCCATCAGTGAGTCGAGGGATGGGAATTCACCCCTCCACTTT. It specifies CAISESRDGNSPLHF. The chain uses TRBV10-3 and TRBJ1-6; no firm D call. V dropped 0 bases and J dropped 7 bases, with 10 bases sitting between them. Germline V gene lookup returns CDR1 ENHRY and CDR2 SYGVKD. The CDR3 runs 15 residues.

This chain joins TRBV7-9 and TRBJ2-1, with TRBD2 matching 9 bases. Germline CDR1 reads SEHNR; CDR2 reads FQNEAQ (reference sequence). Unmatched junction bases numbered 7, after V lost 5 bases and J lost 2 bases. The CDR3 loop spans 16 amino acids. The CDR3 protein is CASSRQRGGAYNEQFF. The CDR3, as DNA: TGTGCCAGCAGCCGCCAACGCGGGGGGGCCTACAATGAGCAGTTCTTC.

The chain uses TRBV2 and TRBJ1-6; D is ambiguous. V was clipped by 2 bases and J by 4 bases, with 9 bases between them. Germline-derived CDR1 and CDR2 are SNHLY and FYNNEI. This CDR3 has 15 residues. CDR3 in amino acids: CASSESGRYNSPLHF. The CDR3, as DNA: TGTGCCAGCAGTGAAAGTGGCCGATATAATTCACCCCTCCACTTT.

The genes are TRBV12-3 or TRBV12-4 and TRBJ1-1, with D maybe TRBD1 (6 bases). Trimming shortened V by 3 bases and J by 7 bases, and 12 bases separated the two germline ends. The CDR3 covers 13 residues. The CDR3 bases are TGTGCCAGCAGTTTTAGTACAGGGTATGAAGCTTTCTTT. It is translated as CASSFSTGYEAFF.

In this sample, this clone turned up once. V usage is TRBV5-6 and J usage is TRBJ1-2, with 10 bases that match TRBD1. The CDR3 totals 16 residues. Germline CDR1 SGHDT, CDR2 YYEEEE. V dropped 10 bases and J dropped 4; count of bases not matched to a gene: 16. DNA of the CDR3: TGTGCCGGAGACTCCTCCGACAGGGGGCGGATCTATGGCTACACCTTC. It specifies CAGDSSDRGRIYGYTF.

The chain has TRBV6-5 and TRBJ1-6, with unresolved D. Germline loops: CDR1 MNHEY, CDR2 SVGAGI. Trimming removed 8 bases at V and 1 base at J, with 12 bases between. The CDR3 runs 15 residues. CDR3 in DNA: TGTGCCAGCCTCCGGGAGCGGTCCTATAATTCACCCCTCCACTTT. This codes for CASLRERSYNSPLHF.

The chain recombines TRBV20-1 with TRBJ2-7; D unclear. V lost 3 bases and J 6 bases, leaving 15 bases between the germline ends. The CDR3 is made up of 13 amino acids. Germline CDR1 and CDR2: DFQATT and SNEGSKA (reference sequence). The CDR3 spells CSASTQSLGEQYF. Here the CDR3 DNA reads TGCAGTGCTAGTACACAGTCTTTGGGCGAGCAGTACTTC.

J is TRBJ2-2 and V is TRBV5-1; 9 nucleotides agree with TRBD1. The germline V gene has CDR1 SGHRS and CDR2 YFSETQ. CDR3 length: 15 amino acids. The V and J ends lost 4 bases and 4 bases, in that order; junction bases with no gene match: 5. The CDR3 loop is CASSRTGESTGELFF. In DNA, the CDR3 is TGCGCCAGCAGCCGGACAGGGGAAAGCACCGGGGAGCTGTTTTTT.

This clone was observed a few times. This chain uses TRBV9 with TRBJ1-1, with a possible D match to TRBD1 (5 bases). Looked up from germline, CDR1 is SGDLS and CDR2 is YYNGEE. This CDR3 is built from 14 residues. The germline V and J ends were trimmed by 0 bases and 5 bases, with 11 bases remaining between them. The CDR3 protein is CASSVAGGRTEAFF. The CDR3 DNA is TGTGCCAGCAGCGTAGCGGGGGGTCGGACTGAAGCTTTCTTT.

The rearrangement links TRBV3-1 (or the pseudogene TRBV3-2) to TRBJ1-6; D not resolved. CDR3 length equals 13 residues. V was cut by 8 bases and J by 7 bases, with 12 bases left in between. Germline values: CDR1 LGHDT, CDR2 YNNKEL (reference sequence). CDR3 amino acids: CASSLAGNSPLHF. DNA of the CDR3: TGTGCCAGCTCTCTGGCGGGGAATTCACCCCTCCACTTT.

V and J are TRBV19 and TRBJ1-2; D ambiguous. The CDR3 extends over 14 amino acids. Trimming removed 7 bases from V and 2 bases from J, with 14 bases in between. Germline lookup yields CDR1 LNHDA and CDR2 SQIVND (reference sequence). The CDR3 region is CASNQPPENYGYTF. Written as DNA, the CDR3 is TGTGCCAGTAACCAACCGCCGGAGAACTATGGCTACACCTTC.

The chain recombines TRBV5-1 with TRBJ1-1; D not resolved. The CDR3 sequence is 14 residues long. V lost 7 bases and J lost 5, with 18 bases in between. The germline V gene has CDR1 SGHRS and CDR2 YFSETQ. In nucleotides, the CDR3 is TGCGCCAGCGCCGCGGGTTCTAAGACAACTGAAGCTTTCTTT. Translating it yields CASAAGSKTTEAFF. The variable domain in full, with the rest retrieved from reference TRBV5-1 and TRBJ1-1, is KAGVTQTPRYLIKTRGQQVTLSCSPISGHRSVSWYQQTPGQGLQFLFEYFSETQRNKGNFPGRFSGRQFSNSRSEMNVSTLELGDSALYLCASAAGSKTTEAFFGQGTRLTVV.

As regards this clone: Other DNA variants within this sample encode the same CDR3. The J gene is TRBJ2-3, the V gene TRBV9; D uncertain. The CDR3 is 14 residues long. V gave up 1 base and J gave up 0 bases, with 6 bases separating them. CDR1 is SGDLS and CDR2 is YYNGEE in the germline V gene. In DNA, the CDR3 is TGTGCCAGCAGCGTATCTTCTAGCACAGATACGCAGTATTTT. Residues: CASSVSSSTDTQYF.

This sequence joins TRBV15 and TRBJ2-7; 10 bases map to TRBD2. The CDR3 sequence is 18 residues long. Germline CDR1 is LNHNV and CDR2 is YYDKDF (reference sequence). After removal of 1 base from V and 6 bases from J, the junction contained 15 bases not matched to a gene. Here the CDR3 reads CATSRGGVLSSGGSEQYF. The CDR3 DNA reads as TGTGCCACCAGCAGAGGGGGTGTTCTGTCTAGCGGGGGTAGCGAGCAGTACTTC.

The chain combines TRBV27 with TRBJ1-2, with 7 bases fitting TRBD1. The CDR3 totals 16 residues. Germline trimming cut 2 bases from V and 3 bases from J; bases unmatched to any gene: 9. Germline V gives CDR1 MNHEY, CDR2 SMNVEV (reference sequence). CDR3 amino acids: CASSLTRTGADYGYTF. DNA for the CDR3: TGTGCCAGCAGTTTAACCAGAACAGGGGCTGACTATGGCTACACCTTC.

CDR3 nucleotide sequence: TGTGCCAGCAGTTACTCCCCGGCGGGGGCATTGGAGACCCAGTACTTC. This encodes CASSYSPAGALETQYF. The genes are TRBV6-2 or TRBV6-3 and TRBJ2-5; possibly TRBD2 for D (7 bases). Germline CDR1 MNHEY, CDR2 SVGEGT. The CDR3 runs to 16 residues. V was clipped by 0 bases and J by 5 bases, with 16 bases between them.

The chain combines TRBV18 with TRBJ1-1, with a possible D match to TRBD1 (6 bases). This CDR3 has 18 amino acids. Germline V lookup: CDR1 KGHSH, CDR2 LQKENI. V lost 0 bases and J 13 bases, leaving 30 bases between the germline ends. The CDR3 region has the DNA TGTGCCAGCTCACCACCGATGGGACAAAAAGGCCGGTCGGTTAAGGGTTTCTTT. Translating gives CASSPPMGQKGRSVKGFF. The full variable domain, in which reference TRBV18 and TRBJ1-1 provide the parts outside the CDR3, is NAGVMQNPRHLVRRRGQEARLRCSPMKGHSHVYWYRQLPEEGLKFMVYLQKENIIDESGMPKERFSAEFPKEGPSILRIQQVVRGDSAAYFCASSPPMGQKGRSVKGFFGQGTRLTVV.

V usage is TRBV6-1 and J usage is TRBJ2-2; 13 bases are a match to TRBD2. This CDR3 comprises 16 residues. The germline CDR1 and CDR2 sequences are MNHNS and SASEGT. J gave up 8 bases and V 3 bases, and 6 bases lay outside the gene matches. CDR3 sequence: CASSEGLAGTRGELFF. CDR3 coding DNA: TGTGCCAGCAGTGAGGGACTAGCGGGGACGAGGGGGGAGCTGTTTTTT.

This chain uses TRBV6-2 or TRBV6-3 with TRBJ1-6; D gene unclear. Germline V lookup: CDR1 MNHEY, CDR2 SVGEGT. CDR3 length equals 15 residues. Trimming removed 0 bases at V and 3 bases at J, with 6 bases between. Written as DNA, the CDR3 is TGTGCCAGCAGTTACTCGGCAGACTATAATTCACCCCTCCACTTT. Translation: CASSYSADYNSPLHF.

The chain employs TRBV6-2 or TRBV6-3 and TRBJ1-5; D is unclear. Germline assignment: CDR1 MNHEY and CDR2 SVGEGT. The V end lost 6 bases, the J end lost 1 base, and 7 bases lay between the germline ends. The CDR3 is 13 residues long. In nucleotides, the CDR3 is TGTGCCAGCAGCATTATGAGCAATCAGCCCCAGCATTTT. Protein sequence: CASSIMSNQPQHF.

The gene calls are TRBV12-5 and TRBJ1-6, with 8 bases identical to TRBD1. V was pared by 5 bases and J by 14 bases, with 8 bases of the junction left unmatched. The germline gives CDR1 LGHNT, CDR2 FRNRAP. This CDR3 contains 13 residues. In nucleotides, the CDR3 is TGTGCTAGTGGTATCGGACAGGGTGGAACCCTCCACTTT. Translation: CASGIGQGGTLHF.